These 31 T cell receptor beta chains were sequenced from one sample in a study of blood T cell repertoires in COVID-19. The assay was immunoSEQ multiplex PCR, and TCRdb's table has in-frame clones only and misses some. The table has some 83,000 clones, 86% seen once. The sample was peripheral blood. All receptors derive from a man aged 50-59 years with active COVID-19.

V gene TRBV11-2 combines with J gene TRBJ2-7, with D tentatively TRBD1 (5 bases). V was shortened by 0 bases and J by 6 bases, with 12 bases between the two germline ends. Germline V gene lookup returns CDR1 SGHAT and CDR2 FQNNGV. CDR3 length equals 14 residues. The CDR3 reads CASSLDPGNSEQYF. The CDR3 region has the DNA TGTGCCAGCAGCTTAGATCCAGGGAATTCCGAGCAGTACTTC. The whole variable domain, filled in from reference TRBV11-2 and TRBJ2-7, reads EAGVAQSPRYKIIEKRQSVAFWCNPISGHATLYWYQQILGQGPKLLIQFQNNGVVDDSQLPKDRFSAERLKGVDSTLKIQPAKLEDSAVYLCASSLDPGNSEQYFGPGTRLTVT.

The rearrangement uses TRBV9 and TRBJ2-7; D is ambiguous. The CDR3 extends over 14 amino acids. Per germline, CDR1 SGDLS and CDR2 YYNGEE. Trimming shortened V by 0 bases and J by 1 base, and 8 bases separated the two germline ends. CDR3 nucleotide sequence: TGTGCCAGCAGCGTAGGTAGCCGTTCCTACGAGCAGTACTTC. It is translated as CASSVGSRSYEQYF.

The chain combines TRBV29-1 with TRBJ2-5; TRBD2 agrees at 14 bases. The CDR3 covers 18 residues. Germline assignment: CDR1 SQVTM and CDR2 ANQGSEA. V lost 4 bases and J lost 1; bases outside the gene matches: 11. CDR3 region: CSVGIGLAGGHFQETQYF. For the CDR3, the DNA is TGCAGCGTTGGGATTGGACTAGCGGGAGGTCATTTCCAAGAGACCCAGTACTTC.

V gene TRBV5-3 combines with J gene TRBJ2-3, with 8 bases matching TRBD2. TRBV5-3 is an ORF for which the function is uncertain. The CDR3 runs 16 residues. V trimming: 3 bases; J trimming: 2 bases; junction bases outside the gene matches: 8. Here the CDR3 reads CARSSVSGGFTDTQYF. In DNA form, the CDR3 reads TGTGCCAGAAGCTCTGTAAGCGGGGGATTCACAGATACGCAGTATTTT.

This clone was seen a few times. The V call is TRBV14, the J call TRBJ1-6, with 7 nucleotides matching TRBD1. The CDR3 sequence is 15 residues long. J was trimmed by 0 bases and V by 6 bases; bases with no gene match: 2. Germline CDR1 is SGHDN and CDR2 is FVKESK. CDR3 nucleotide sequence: TGTGCCAGCAGACAGGGGAGCTCCTATAATTCACCCCTCCACTTT. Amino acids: CASRQGSSYNSPLHF.

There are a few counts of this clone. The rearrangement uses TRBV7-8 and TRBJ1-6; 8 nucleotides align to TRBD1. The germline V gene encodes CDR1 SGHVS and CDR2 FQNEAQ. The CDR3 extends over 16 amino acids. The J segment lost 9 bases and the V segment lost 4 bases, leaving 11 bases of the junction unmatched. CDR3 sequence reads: CASSSLSDRGGSPLHF. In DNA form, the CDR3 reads TGTGCCAGCAGCTCCCTCTCAGACAGGGGAGGTTCACCCCTCCACTTT.

As DNA, the CDR3 is TGTGCCAGCAGCCCCGGGACAGGGCCATACGAGCAGTACTTC. It translates to CASSPGTGPYEQYF. This chain links TRBV9 with TRBJ2-7; 9 bases align to TRBD1. Germline V gene lookup returns CDR1 SGDLS and CDR2 YYNGEE. This CDR3 contains 14 residues. Trimming at V came to 4 bases and at J to 4 bases, leaving 6 bases not matched to a gene.

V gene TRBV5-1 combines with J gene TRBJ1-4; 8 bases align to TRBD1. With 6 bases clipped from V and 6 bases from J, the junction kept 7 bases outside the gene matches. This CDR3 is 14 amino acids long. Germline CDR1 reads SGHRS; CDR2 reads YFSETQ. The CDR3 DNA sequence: TGCGCCAGCACCACGACAGGGGTGGATGAAAAACTGTTTTTT. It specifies CASTTTGVDEKLFF.

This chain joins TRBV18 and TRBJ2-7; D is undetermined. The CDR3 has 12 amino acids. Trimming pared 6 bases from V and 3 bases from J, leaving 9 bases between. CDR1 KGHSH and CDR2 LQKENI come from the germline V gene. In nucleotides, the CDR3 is TGTGCCAGCTCCGATACAAACTACGAGCAGTACTTC. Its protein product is CASSDTNYEQYF. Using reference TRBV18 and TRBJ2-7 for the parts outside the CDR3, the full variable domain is NAGVMQNPRHLVRRRGQEARLRCSPMKGHSHVYWYRQLPEEGLKFMVYLQKENIIDESGMPKERFSAEFPKEGPSILRIQQVVRGDSAAYFCASSDTNYEQYFGPGTRLTVT.

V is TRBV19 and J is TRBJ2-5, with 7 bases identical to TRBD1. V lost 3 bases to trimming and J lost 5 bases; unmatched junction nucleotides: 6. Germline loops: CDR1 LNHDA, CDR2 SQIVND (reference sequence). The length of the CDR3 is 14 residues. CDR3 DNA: TGTGCCAGTAGTATTTCGACAGGGCGGGAGACCCAGTACTTC. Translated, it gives CASSISTGRETQYF.

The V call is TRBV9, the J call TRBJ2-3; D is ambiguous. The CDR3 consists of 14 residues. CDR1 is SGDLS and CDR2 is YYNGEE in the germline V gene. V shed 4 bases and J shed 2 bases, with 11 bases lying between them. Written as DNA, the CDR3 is TGTGCCAGCAGCCAACGTCACAACACAGATACGCAGTATTTT. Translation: CASSQRHNTDTQYF.

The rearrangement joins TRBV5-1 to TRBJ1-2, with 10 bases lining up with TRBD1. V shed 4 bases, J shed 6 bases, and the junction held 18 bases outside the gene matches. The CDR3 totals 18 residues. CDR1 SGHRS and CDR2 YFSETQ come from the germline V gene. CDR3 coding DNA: TGCGCCAGCAGCCCACGTGCGGGACAGGGGTCGGGAGGAGATGGCTACACCTTC. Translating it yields CASSPRAGQGSGGDGYTF.

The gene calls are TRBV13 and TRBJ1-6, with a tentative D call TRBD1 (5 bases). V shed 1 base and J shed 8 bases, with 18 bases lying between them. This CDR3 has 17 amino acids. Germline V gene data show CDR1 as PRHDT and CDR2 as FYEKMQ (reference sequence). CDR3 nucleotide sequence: TGTGCCAGCAGCTTAGTTTTACAGGATGGGGGGGATTCACCCCTCCACTTT. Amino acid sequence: CASSLVLQDGGDSPLHF.

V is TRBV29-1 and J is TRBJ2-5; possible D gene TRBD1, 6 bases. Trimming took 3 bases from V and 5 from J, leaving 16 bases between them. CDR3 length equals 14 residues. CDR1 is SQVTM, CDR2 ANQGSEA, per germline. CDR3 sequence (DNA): TGCAGCGTTGAGCAGAACAGGGTAGGGGAGACCCAGTACTTC. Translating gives CSVEQNRVGETQYF.

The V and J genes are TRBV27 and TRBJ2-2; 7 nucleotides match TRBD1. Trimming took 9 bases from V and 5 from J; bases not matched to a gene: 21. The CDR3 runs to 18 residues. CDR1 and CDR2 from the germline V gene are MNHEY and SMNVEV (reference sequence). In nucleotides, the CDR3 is TGTGCCAGTTTTGGATCCGACAGGGAGCCGGATGGGACCGGGGAGCTGTTTTTT. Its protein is CASFGSDREPDGTGELFF.

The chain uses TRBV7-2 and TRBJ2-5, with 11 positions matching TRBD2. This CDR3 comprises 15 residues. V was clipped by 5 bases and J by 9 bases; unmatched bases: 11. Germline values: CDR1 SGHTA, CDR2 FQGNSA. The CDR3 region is CASSPEPGLAESQYF. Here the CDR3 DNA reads TGTGCCAGCAGCCCCGAACCGGGACTAGCGGAGTCCCAGTACTTC.

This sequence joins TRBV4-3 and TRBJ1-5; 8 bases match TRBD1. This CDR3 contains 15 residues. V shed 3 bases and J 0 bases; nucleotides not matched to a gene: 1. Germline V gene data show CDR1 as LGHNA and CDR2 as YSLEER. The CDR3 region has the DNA TGCGCCAGCAGCCAGGACAGGGATAGCAATCAGCCCCAGCATTTT. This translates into CASSQDRDSNQPQHF.

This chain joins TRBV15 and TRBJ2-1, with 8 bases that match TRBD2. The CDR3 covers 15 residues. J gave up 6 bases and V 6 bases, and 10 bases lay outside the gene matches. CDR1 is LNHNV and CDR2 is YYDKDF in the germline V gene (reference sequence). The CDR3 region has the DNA TGTGCCACCAGTTTCGGGGAAGCGGGAGCCAATGAGCAGTTCTTC. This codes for CATSFGEAGANEQFF.

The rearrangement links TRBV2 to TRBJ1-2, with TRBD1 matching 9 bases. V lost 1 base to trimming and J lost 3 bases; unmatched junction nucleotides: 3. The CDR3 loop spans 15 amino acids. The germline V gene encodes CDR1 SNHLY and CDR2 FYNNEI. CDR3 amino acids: CASSEDRGLYYGYTF. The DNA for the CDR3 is TGTGCCAGCAGTGAAGACAGGGGGCTGTACTATGGCTACACCTTC.

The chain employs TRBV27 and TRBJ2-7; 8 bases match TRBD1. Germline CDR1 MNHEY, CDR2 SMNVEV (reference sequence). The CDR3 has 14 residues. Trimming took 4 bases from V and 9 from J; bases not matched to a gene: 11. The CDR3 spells CASSSRTGTGTQYF. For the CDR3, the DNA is TGTGCCAGCAGTTCCAGGACAGGGACTGGGACGCAGTACTTC.

Here the CDR3 reads CSASSSSGGYEQYF. DNA for the CDR3: TGCAGTGCTAGTTCGTCTAGCGGGGGATACGAGCAGTACTTC. V and J are TRBV20-1 and TRBJ2-7; 10 bases fit TRBD2. V dropped 3 bases and J dropped 4; count of bases not matched to a gene: 6. This CDR3 has 14 residues. Germline values: CDR1 DFQATT, CDR2 SNEGSKA (reference sequence).

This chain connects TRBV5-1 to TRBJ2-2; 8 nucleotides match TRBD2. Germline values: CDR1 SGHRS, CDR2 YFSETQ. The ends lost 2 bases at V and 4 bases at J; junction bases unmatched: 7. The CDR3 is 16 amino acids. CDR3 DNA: TGCGCCAGCAGCTTACGAGCGGGGGACGGCACCGGGGAGCTGTTTTTT. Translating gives CASSLRAGDGTGELFF. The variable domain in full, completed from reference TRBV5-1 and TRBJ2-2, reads KAGVTQTPRYLIKTRGQQVTLSCSPISGHRSVSWYQQTPGQGLQFLFEYFSETQRNKGNFPGRFSGRQFSNSRSEMNVSTLELGDSALYLCASSLRAGDGTGELFFGEGSRLTVL.

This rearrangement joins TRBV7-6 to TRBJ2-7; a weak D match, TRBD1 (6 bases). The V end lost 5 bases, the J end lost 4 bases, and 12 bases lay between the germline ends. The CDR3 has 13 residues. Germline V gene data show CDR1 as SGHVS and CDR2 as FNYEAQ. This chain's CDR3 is CASSQQGGYEQYF. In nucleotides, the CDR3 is TGTGCCAGCAGCCAACAGGGTGGGTACGAGCAGTACTTC. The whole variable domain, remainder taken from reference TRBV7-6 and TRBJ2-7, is GAGVSQSPRYKVTKRGQDVALRCDPISGHVSLYWYRQALGQGPEFLTYFNYEAQQDKSGLPNDRFSAERPEGSISTLTIQRTEQRDSAMYRCASSQQGGYEQYFGPGTRLTVT.

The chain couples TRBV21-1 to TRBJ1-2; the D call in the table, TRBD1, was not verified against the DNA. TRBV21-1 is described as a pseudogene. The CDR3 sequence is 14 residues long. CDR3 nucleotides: TGTGCCAGCAGCAAAGAAACAGGGTTGGGTGGCTACACCTTC. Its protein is CASSKETGLGGYTF.

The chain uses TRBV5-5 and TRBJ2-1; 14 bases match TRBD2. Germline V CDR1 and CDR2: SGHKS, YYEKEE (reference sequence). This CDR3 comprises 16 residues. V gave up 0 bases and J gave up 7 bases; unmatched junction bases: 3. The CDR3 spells CASSLETSGGENEQFF. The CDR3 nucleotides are TGTGCCAGCAGCTTGGAGACTAGCGGGGGGGAGAATGAGCAGTTCTTC.

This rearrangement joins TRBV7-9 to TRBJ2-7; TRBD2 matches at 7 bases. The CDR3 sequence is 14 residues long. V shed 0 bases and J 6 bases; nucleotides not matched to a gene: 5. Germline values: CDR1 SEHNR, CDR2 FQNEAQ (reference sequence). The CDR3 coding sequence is TGTGCCAGCAGCTTAGCAGGACTAGTGGGCGAGCAGTACTTC. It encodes CASSLAGLVGEQYF.

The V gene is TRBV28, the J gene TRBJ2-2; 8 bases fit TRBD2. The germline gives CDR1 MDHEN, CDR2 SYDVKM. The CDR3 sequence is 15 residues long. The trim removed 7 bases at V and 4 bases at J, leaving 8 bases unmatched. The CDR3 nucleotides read TGTGCCAGCATAGGCGGGGGGCCGGGCACCGGGGAGCTGTTTTTT. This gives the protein CASIGGGPGTGELFF.

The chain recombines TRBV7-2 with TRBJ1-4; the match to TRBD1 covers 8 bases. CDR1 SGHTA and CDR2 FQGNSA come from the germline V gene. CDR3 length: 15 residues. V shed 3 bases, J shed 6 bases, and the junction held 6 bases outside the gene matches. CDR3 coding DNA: TGTGCCAGCAGCTTTACAGGGGGAGCGGATGAAAAACTGTTTTTT. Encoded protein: CASSFTGGADEKLFF. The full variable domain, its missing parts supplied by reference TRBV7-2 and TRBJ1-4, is GAGVSQSPSNKVTEKGKDVELRCDPISGHTALYWYRQSLGQGLEFLIYFQGNSAPDKSGLPSDRFSAERTGGSVSTLTIQRTQQEDSAVYLCASSFTGGADEKLFFGSGTQLSVL.

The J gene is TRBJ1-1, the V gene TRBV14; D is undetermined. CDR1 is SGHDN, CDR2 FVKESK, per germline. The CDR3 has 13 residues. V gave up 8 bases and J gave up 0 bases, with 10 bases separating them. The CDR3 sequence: CASAAGLNTEAFF. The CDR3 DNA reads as TGTGCCAGCGCAGCGGGATTGAACACTGAAGCTTTCTTT.

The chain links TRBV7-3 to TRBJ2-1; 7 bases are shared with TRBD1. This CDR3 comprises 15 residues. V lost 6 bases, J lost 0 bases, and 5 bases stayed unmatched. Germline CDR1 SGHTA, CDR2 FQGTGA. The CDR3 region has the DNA TGTGCCAGCAGGATACAGGGGAGCTCCTACAATGAGCAGTTCTTC. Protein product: CASRIQGSSYNEQFF.

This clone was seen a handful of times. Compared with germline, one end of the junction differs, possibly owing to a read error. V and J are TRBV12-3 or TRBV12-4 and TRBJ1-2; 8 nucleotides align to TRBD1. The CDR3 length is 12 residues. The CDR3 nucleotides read TGTGCCAGCAGCGGACAGGGCTATAGCTACACCTTC. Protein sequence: CASSGQGYSYTF.